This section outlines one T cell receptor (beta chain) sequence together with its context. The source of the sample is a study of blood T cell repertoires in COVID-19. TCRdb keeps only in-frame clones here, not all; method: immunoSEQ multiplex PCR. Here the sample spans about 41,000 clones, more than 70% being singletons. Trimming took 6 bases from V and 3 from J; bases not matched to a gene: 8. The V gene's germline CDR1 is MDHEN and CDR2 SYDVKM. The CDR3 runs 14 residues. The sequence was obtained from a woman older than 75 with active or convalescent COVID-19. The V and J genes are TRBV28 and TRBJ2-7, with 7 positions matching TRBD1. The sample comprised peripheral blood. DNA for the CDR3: TGTGCCAGCAGAGGGACAGTGCGAGGCTACGAGCAGTACTTC. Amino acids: CASRGTVRGYEQYF.